The T cell receptor beta chain under discussion was sequenced for a study of T-cell memory formation after mild COVID-19. The study's findings and limits: Clones shrinking from day 15 to 85 showed even CD4/CD8 mixes; later expanders tilted CD4+. CD4+ contracting clones were found mainly in CM and EM, and CD8+ ones in EMRA. Unconfirmed was the SARS-CoV-2 specificity of second-wave clones that peaked on day 37.

TCRdb re-called the 5' RACE reads through MiXCR, storing one row per CDR3 protein. The data contain around 130,000 distinct CDR3 sequences, about 5.9% of them seen just once; the ten biggest clones take up roughly 2%. This clonotype has more than one count but fewer than ten. What it binds is unknown. The V and J ends lost 2 bases and 2 bases respectively, with 6 bases between them. Germline values: CDR1 KGHSH, CDR2 LQKENI. The CDR3 is 13 residues long. Sequencing was done on a sample of PBMCs or a T cell subset sorted from them (not recorded which). This sequence joins TRBV18 and TRBJ2-5; D unresolved. The sequence derives from an adult woman who had mild COVID-19 (a few samples of this study predate the infection). Cell type and time point are not known. The CDR3 region has the DNA TGTGCCAGCTCACCAGCAACTCAAGAGACCCAGTACTTC. Its translation is CASSPATQETQYF.